This T cell receptor beta chain was sequenced for a study of T cells in Graves' hyperthyroidism and ophthalmopathy. TCR beta CDR3 regions were amplified from RNA. First-round RT-PCR targeting the TCR CDR3 was performed with the HTBI primer set. TCRdb ran MiXCR on the multiplex PCR reads and lists one entry per CDR3 protein. The table has 300,000 to 400,000 distinct CDR3 sequences, under 15% seen once; the top ten hold roughly 9.2%. Germline assignment: CDR1 ENHRY and CDR2 SYGVKD. Trimming removed 5 bases at V and 7 bases at J, with 9 bases between. The CDR3 sequence is 11 residues long. The sequenced material came from blood. The clonotype originates from a young woman with Graves' hyperthyroidism. The chain has TRBV10-3 and TRBJ2-7, with D perhaps TRBD1 (6 bases). CDR3 amino acids: CAISQGIEQYF. In DNA form, the CDR3 reads TGTGCCATCAGTCAGGGGATTGAGCAGTACTTC.